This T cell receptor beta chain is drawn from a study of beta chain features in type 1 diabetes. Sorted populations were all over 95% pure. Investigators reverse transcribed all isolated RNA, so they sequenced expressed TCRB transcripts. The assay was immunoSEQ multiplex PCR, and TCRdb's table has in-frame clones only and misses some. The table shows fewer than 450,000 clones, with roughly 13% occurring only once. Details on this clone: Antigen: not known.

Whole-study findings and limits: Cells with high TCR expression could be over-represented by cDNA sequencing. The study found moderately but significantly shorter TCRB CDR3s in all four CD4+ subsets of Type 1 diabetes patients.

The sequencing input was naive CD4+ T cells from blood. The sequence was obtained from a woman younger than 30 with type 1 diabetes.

For the CDR3, the DNA is TGCGCCAGCAGCCAAGAAGACCCACGGAGCGGGCGCGGGGAGCTGTTTTTT. This encodes CASSQEDPRSGRGELFF. The chain joins TRBV4-3 to TRBJ2-2, with a tentative D call TRBD2 (6 bases). The CDR3 runs to 17 residues. Germline V gene data show CDR1 as LGHNA and CDR2 as YSLEER. V lost 0 bases and J 7 bases, leaving 18 bases between the germline ends.